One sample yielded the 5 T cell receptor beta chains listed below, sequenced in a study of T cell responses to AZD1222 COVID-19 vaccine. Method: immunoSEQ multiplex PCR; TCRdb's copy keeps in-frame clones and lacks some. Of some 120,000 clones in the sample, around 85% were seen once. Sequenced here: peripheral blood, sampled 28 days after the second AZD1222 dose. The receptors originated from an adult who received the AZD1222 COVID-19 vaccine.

CDR3 residues: CASRFDRGNEKLFF. The DNA for the CDR3 is TGTGCCAGCAGATTCGACAGGGGGAATGAAAAACTGTTTTTT. The chain employs TRBV27 and TRBJ1-4; 9 bases align to TRBD1. J was trimmed by 5 bases and V by 6 bases; bases with no gene match: 4. The CDR3 covers 14 residues. Germline V lookup: CDR1 MNHEY, CDR2 SMNVEV (reference sequence). Full variable domain (rest looked up from reference TRBV27 and TRBJ1-4): EAQVTQNPRYLITVTGKKLTVTCSQNMNHEYMSWYRQDPGLGLRQIYYSMNVEVTDKGDVPEGYKVSRKEKRNFPLILESPSPNQTSLYFCASRFDRGNEKLFFGSGTQLSVL.

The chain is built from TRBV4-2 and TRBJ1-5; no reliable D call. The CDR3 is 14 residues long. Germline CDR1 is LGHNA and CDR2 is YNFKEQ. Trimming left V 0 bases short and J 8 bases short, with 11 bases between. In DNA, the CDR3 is TGTGCCAGCAGCCAAGACCTGGGCCCGGAGCCCCAGCATTTT. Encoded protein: CASSQDLGPEPQHF.

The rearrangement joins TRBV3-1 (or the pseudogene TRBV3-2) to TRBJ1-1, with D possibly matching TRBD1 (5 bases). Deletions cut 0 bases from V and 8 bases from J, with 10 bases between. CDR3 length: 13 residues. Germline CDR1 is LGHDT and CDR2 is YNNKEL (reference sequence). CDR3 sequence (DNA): TGTGCCAGCAGCCAAGATGCAGGGTTCGAAGCTTTCTTT. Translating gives CASSQDAGFEAFF.

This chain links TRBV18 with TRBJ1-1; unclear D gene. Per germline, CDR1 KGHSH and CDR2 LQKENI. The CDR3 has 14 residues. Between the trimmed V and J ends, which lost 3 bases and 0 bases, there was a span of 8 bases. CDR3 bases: TGTGCCAGCTCACCGTTGGCGCTGAACACTGAAGCTTTCTTT. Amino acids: CASSPLALNTEAFF. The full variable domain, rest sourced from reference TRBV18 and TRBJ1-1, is NAGVMQNPRHLVRRRGQEARLRCSPMKGHSHVYWYRQLPEEGLKFMVYLQKENIIDESGMPKERFSAEFPKEGPSILRIQQVVRGDSAAYFCASSPLALNTEAFFGQGTRLTVV.

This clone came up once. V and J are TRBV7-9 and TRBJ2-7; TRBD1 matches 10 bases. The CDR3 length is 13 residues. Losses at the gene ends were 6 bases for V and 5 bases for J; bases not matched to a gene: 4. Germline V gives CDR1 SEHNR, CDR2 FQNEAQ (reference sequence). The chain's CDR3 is CASRQTGGDEQYF. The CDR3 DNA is TGTGCCAGCAGACAGACAGGGGGCGACGAGCAGTACTTC.